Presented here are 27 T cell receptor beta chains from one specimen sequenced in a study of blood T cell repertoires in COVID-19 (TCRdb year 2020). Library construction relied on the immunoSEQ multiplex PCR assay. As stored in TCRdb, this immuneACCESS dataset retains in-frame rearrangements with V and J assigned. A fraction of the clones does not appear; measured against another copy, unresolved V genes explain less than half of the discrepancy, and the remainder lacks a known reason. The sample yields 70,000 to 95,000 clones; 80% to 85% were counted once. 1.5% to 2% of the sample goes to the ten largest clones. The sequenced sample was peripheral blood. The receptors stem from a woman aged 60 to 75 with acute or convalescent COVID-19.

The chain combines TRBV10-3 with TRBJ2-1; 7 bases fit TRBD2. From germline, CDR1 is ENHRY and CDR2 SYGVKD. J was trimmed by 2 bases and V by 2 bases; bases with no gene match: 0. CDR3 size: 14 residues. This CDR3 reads CAISEGGAYNEQFF. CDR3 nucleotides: TGTGCCATCAGTGAGGGGGGGGCCTACAATGAGCAGTTCTTC.

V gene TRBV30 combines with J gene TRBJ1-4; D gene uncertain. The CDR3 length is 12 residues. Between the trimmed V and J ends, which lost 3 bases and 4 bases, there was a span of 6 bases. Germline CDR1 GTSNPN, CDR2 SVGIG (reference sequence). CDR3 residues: CAWSSNNEKLFF. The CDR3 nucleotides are TGTGCCTGGAGCAGTAATAATGAAAAACTGTTTTTT.

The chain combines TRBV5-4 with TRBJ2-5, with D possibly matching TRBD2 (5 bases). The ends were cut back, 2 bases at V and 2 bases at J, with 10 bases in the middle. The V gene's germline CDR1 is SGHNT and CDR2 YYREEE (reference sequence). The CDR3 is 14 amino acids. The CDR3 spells CASSFQREQETQYF. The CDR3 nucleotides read TGTGCCAGCAGCTTCCAACGGGAACAAGAGACCCAGTACTTC.

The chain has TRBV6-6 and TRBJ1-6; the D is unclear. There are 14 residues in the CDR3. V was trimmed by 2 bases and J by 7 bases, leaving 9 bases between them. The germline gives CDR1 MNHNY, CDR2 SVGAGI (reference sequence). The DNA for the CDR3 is TGTGCCAGCAGTTACCCGGAGGGAAATTCACCCCTCCACTTT. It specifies CASSYPEGNSPLHF.

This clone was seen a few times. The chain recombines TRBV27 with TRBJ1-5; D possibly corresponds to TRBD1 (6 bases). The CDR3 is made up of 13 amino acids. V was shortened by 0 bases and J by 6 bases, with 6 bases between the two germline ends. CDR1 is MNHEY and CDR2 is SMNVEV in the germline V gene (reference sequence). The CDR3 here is CASSLSGAQPQHF. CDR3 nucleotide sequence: TGTGCCAGCAGTTTATCGGGGGCTCAGCCCCAGCATTTT.

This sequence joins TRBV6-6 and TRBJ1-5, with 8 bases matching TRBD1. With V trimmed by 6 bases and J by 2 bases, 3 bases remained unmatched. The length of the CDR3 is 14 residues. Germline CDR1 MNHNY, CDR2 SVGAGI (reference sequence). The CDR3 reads CASREDRGNQPQHF. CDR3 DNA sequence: TGTGCCAGCAGGGAGGACAGGGGCAATCAGCCCCAGCATTTT.

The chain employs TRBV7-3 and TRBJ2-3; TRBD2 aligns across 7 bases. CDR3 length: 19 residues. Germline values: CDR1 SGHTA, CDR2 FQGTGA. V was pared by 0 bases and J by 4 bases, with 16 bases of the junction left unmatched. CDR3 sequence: CASSLTPGGPRGRADTQYF. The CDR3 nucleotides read TGTGCCAGCAGCTTAACCCCCGGGGGTCCGCGCGGGAGAGCAGATACGCAGTATTTT. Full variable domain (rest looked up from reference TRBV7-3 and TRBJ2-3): GAGVSQTPSNKVTEKGKYVELRCDPISGHTALYWYRQSLGQGPEFLIYFQGTGAADDSGLPNDRFFAVRPEGSVSTLKIQRTERGDSAVYLCASSLTPGGPRGRADTQYFGPGTRLTVL.

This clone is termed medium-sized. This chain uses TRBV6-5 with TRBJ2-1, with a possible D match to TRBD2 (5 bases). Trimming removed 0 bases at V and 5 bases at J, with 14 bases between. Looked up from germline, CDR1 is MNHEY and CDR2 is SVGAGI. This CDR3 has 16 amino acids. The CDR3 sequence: CASSYSVIAGHNEQFF. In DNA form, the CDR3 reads TGTGCCAGCAGTTACTCGGTCATCGCGGGTCACAATGAGCAGTTCTTC.

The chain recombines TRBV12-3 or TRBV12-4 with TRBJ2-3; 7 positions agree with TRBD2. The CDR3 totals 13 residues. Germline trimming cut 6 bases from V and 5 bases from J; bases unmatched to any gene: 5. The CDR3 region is CASRTSWVDTQYF. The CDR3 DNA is TGTGCCAGCAGGACTAGCTGGGTAGATACGCAGTATTTT.

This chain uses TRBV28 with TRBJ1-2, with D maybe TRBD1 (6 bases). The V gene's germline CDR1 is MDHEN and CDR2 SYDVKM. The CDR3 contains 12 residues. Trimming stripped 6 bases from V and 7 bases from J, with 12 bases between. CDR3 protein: CASRPTGFGYTF. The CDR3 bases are TGTGCCAGCAGGCCCACAGGGTTTGGCTACACCTTC.

Written as DNA, the CDR3 is TGTGCCATCAGCGGGGGACTAGCGGGACCCGCCTCCGGGGAGCTGTTTTTT. Its translation: CAISGGLAGPASGELFF. V is TRBV10-3 and J is TRBJ2-2; 13 positions agree with TRBD2. The CDR3 spans 17 residues. Germline trimming cut 6 bases from V and 6 bases from J; bases unmatched to any gene: 10. Germline CDR1 ENHRY, CDR2 SYGVKD.

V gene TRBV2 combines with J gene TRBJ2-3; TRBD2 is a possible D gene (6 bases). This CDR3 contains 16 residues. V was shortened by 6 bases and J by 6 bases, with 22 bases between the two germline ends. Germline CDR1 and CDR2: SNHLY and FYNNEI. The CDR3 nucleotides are TGTGCCAGCAGCCGAACGGGACGGGACTTCCGTGATACGCAGTATTTT. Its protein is CASSRTGRDFRDTQYF.

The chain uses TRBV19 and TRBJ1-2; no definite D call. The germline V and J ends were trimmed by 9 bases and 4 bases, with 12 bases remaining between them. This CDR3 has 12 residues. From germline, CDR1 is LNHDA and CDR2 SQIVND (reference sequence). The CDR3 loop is CASASNLYGYTF. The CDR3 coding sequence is TGTGCCAGCGCGAGTAACCTCTATGGCTACACCTTC.

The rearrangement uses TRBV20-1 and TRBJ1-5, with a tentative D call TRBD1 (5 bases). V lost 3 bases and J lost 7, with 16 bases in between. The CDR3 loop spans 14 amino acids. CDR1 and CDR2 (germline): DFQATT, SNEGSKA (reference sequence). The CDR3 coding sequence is TGCAGTGCTAGTCGGGGGGGGAGCGGGCAGCCCCAGCATTTT. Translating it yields CSASRGGSGQPQHF.

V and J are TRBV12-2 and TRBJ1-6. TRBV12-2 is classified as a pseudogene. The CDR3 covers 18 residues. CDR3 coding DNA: TGTGCAAGTCGCTTAGTTTTTGGGGGGACCCCGGCAAATTCACCCCTCCACTTT. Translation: CASRLVFGGTPANSPLHF.

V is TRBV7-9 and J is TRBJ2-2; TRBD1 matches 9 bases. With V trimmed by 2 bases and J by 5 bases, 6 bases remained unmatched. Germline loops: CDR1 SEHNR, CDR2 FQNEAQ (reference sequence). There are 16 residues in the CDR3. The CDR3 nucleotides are TGTGCCAGCAGCTTAATACCCGGGACAGGGACCGGGGAGCTGTTTTTT. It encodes CASSLIPGTGTGELFF. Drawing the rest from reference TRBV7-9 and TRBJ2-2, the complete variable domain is DTGVSQNPRHKITKRGQNVTFRCDPISEHNRLYWYRQTLGQGPEFLTYFQNEAQLEKSRLLSDRFSAERPKGSFSTLEIQRTEQGDSAMYLCASSLIPGTGTGELFFGEGSRLTVL.

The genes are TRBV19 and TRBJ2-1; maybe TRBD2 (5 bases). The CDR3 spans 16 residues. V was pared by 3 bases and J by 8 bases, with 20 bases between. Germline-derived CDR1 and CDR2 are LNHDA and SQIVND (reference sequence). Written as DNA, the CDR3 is TGTGCCAGTAGTATCGGTGTTAAGTCCCCCGGGGATGAGCAGTTCTTC. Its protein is CASSIGVKSPGDEQFF.

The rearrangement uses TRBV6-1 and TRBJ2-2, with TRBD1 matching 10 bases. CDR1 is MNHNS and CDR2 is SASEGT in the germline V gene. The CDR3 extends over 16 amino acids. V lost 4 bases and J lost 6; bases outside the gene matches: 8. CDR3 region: CASSAWDRGKPGELFF. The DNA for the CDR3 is TGTGCCAGCAGTGCCTGGGACAGGGGAAAACCCGGGGAGCTGTTTTTT.

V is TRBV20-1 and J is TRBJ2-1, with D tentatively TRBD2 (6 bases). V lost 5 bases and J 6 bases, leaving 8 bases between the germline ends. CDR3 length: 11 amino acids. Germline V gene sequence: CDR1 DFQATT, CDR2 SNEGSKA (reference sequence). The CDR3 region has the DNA TGCAGTGCTCGACTAGTCAATGAGCAGTTCTTC. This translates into CSARLVNEQFF.

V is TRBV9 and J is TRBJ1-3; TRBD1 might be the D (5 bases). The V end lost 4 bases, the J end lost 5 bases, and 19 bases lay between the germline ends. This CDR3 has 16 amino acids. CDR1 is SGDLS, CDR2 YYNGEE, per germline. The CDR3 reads CASSPGTTGRRNTIYF. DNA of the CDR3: TGTGCCAGCAGCCCAGGGACTACCGGCCGAAGAAACACCATATATTTT.

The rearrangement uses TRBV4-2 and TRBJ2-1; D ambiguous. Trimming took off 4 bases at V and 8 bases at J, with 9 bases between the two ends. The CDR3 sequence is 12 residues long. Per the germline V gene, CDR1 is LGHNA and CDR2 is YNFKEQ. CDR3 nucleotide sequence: TGTGCCAGCAGCCGGTCACGCGATGAGCAGTTCTTC. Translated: CASSRSRDEQFF.

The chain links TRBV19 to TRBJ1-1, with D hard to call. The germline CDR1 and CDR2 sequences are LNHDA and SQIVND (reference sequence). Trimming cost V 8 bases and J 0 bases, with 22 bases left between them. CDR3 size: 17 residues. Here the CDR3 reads CASVAGTVDRMNTEAFF. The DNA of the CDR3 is TGTGCCAGTGTTGCGGGCACGGTCGATCGAATGAACACTGAAGCTTTCTTT.

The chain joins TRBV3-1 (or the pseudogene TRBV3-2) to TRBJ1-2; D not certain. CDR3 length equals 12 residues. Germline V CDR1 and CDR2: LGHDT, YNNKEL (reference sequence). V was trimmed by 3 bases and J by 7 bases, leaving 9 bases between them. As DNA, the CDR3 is TGTGCCAGCAGCCACCGGGGTGCTGGCTACACCTTC. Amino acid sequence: CASSHRGAGYTF.

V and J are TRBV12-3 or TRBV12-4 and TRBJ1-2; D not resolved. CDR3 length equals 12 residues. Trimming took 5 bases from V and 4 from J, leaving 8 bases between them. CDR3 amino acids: CASSPGFYGYTF. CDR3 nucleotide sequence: TGTGCCAGCAGTCCGGGATTCTATGGCTACACCTTC.

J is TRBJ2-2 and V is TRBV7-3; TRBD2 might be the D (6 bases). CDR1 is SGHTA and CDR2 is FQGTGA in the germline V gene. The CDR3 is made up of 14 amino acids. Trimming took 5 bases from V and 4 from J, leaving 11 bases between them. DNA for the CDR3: TGTGCCAGCAGCCCCGGGACTCCCACCGGGGAGCTGTTTTTT. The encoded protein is CASSPGTPTGELFF.

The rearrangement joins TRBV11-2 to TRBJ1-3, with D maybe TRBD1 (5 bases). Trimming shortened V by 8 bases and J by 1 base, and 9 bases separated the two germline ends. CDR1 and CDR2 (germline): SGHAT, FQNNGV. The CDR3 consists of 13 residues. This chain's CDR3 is CASGGVSGNTIYF. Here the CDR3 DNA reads TGTGCCAGCGGGGGGGTTTCTGGAAACACCATATATTTT.

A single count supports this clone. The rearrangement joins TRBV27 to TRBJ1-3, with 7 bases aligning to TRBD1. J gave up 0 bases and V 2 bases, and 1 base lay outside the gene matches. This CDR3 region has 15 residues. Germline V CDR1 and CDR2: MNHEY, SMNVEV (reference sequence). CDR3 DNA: TGTGCCAGCAGTTTAAACAGGGGCTCTGGAAACACCATATATTTT. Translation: CASSLNRGSGNTIYF.